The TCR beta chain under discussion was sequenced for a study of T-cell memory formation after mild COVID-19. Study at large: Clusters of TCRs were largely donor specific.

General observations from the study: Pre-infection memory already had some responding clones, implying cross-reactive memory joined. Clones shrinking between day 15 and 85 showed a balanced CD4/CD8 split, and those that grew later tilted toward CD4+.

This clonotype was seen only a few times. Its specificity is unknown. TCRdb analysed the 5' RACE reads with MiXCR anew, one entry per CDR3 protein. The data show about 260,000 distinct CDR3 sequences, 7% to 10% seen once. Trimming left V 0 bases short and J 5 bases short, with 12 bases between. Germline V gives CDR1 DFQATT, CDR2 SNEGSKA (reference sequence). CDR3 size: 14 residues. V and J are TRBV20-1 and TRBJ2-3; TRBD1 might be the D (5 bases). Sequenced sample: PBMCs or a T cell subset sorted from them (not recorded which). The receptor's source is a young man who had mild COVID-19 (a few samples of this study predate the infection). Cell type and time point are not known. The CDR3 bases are TGCAGTGCTAGAGATAGGGGCATAATAGATACGCAGTATTTT. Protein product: CSARDRGIIDTQYF.